This TCR beta chain derives from a study of T cell repertoires in cytomegalovirus infection. V trimming: 0 bases; J trimming: 8 bases; junction bases outside the gene matches: 15. Per germline, CDR1 MNHNY and CDR2 SVGAGI (reference sequence). The CDR3 is 18 residues long. This clonotype was counted between two and nine times. What it recognizes is unknown. TCRdb re-derived calls from the reads in MiXCR, one entry per CDR3 protein. The table has approximately 1,000,000 distinct CDR3 sequences, about a third seen once. Sequenced here: cultured CD8+ T cells from PBMCs, sampled from culture after CMV antigen stimulation. V is TRBV6-6 and J is TRBJ1-4, with 7 nucleotides matching TRBD1. This clonotype was obtained from a human donor in good health (CMV status not recorded). Some clones in this sample may be carry-over from other donors' samples. CDR3 in amino acids: CASSYSESPGTANEKLFF. The CDR3 DNA sequence: TGTGCCAGCAGTTACTCGGAATCTCCCGGGACAGCCAACGAAAAACTGTTTTTT.